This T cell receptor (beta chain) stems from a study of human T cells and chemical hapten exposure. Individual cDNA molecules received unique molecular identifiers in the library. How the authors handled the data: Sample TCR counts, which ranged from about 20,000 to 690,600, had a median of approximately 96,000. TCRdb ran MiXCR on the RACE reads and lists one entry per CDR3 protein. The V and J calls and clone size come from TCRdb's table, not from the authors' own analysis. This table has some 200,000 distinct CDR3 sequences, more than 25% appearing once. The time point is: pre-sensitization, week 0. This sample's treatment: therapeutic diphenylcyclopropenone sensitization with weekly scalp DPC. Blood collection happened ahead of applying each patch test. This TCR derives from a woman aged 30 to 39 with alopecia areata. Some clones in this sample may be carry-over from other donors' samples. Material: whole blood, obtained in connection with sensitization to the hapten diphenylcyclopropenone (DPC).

In DNA, the CDR3 is TGTGCCAGCAGTTCCGGGACAGGGCTACTCCTCGAGCAGTACTTC. Translated: CASSSGTGLLLEQYF. The chain recombines TRBV28 with TRBJ2-7; 9 nucleotides agree with TRBD1. Germline V lookup: CDR1 MDHEN, CDR2 SYDVKM. V lost 4 bases and J lost 6; bases outside the gene matches: 10. The CDR3 has 15 amino acids.